This TCR beta chain was documented in a study of cytomegalovirus exposure and HLA in healthy donors. At the level of the study: Of 398 genotyped donors, about 80% clustered with self-reported Caucasian donors. The study's findings and limits: The study reported that TCR beta sequences accurately predicted HLA-A and HLA-B alleles in most subjects.

At the time of sampling, donors were nominally healthy, though unrecorded immune exposures were likely. The PCR ran on 60 Vbeta and 13 Jbeta primers. The assay was immunoSEQ multiplex PCR, and TCRdb's table has in-frame clones only and misses some. The profile shows 190,000 or so clones, 75% to 85% of them singletons. Note on this clone: What it recognizes is unknown.

The sample comprised PBMCs. The sequence was obtained from a boy aged 5-17 years in good health and CMV-seronegative.

CDR3 sequence reads: CASSIGTPAQHF. CDR3 sequence (DNA): TGTGCCAGTAGTATAGGTACGCCGGCCCAGCATTTT. The V and J genes are TRBV19 and TRBJ1-5; D unclear. With 1 base removed from V and 11 bases from J, the gap between germline ends came to 9 bases. The CDR3 runs 12 residues. The germline gives CDR1 LNHDA, CDR2 SQIVND (reference sequence).